The 28 T cell receptor beta chains below were found in one sample sequenced in a study of T cells of healthy individuals. TCRdb recomputed calls from the 5' RACE reads with MiXCR, one row per CDR3 protein. The sample has around 83,000 distinct CDR3 sequences, approximately 4.8% seen once; the top ten hold about 7.5%. Receptors were obtained from a female donor in good health.

This clonotype came up many times. The chain carries TRBV12-3 or TRBV12-4 and TRBJ2-1, with TRBD2 identical over 8 bases. V was pared by 7 bases and J by 4 bases, with 9 bases of the junction left unmatched. The CDR3 has 15 residues. CDR3 nucleotides: TGTGCCAGCAACCTGGGACTAGTCTCTTACAATGAGCAGTTCTTC. Amino acids: CASNLGLVSYNEQFF.

This clonotype occurred many times. The chain has TRBV29-1 and TRBJ2-1, with TRBD1 matching over 7 bases. V was clipped by 0 bases and J by 8 bases; unmatched bases: 13. The CDR3 runs to 16 residues. CDR1 SQVTM and CDR2 ANQGSEA come from the germline V gene. The chain's CDR3 is CSVEDQTMTGYHEQFF. The CDR3 coding sequence is TGCAGCGTTGAAGATCAGACCATGACAGGGTATCATGAGCAGTTCTTC.

Many counts were recorded for this clonotype. The V gene is TRBV28, the J gene TRBJ1-5; D uncertain. The CDR3 totals 14 residues. Per the germline V gene, CDR1 is MDHEN and CDR2 is SYDVKM. Trimming removed 6 bases at V and 0 bases at J, with 9 bases between. The chain's CDR3 is CASSNSYSNQPQHF. Written as DNA, the CDR3 is TGTGCCAGCAGCAACAGCTATAGCAATCAGCCCCAGCATTTT.

In this sample, this clonotype turned up many times. The CDR3 loop is CASNSDRGGGNEQFF. CDR3 bases: TGTGCCAGCAATTCAGACAGGGGAGGTGGGAATGAGCAGTTCTTC. This chain links TRBV6-2 or TRBV6-3 with TRBJ2-1, with TRBD1 matching over 8 bases. This CDR3 contains 15 residues. Trimming cost V 7 bases and J 7 bases; bases outside gene matches: 12. Looked up from germline, CDR1 is MNHEY and CDR2 is SVGEGT.

The rearrangement joins TRBV7-9 to TRBJ1-2; D gene uncertain. Germline V gene data show CDR1 as SEHNR and CDR2 as FQNEAQ (reference sequence). The CDR3 length is 12 residues. Trimming pared 2 bases from V and 4 bases from J, leaving 5 bases between. The CDR3 here is CASSLRSYGYTF. For the CDR3, the DNA is TGTGCCAGCAGCTTAAGGTCCTATGGCTACACCTTC.

This clonotype was observed many times. The rearrangement joins TRBV12-3 or TRBV12-4 to TRBJ2-3, with D perhaps being TRBD1 or TRBD2 (5 bases each). The CDR3 extends over 11 amino acids. The V and J ends lost 7 bases and 12 bases respectively, with 14 bases between them. Written as DNA, the CDR3 is TGTGCCAGCACCCAGGGAGACAAACAGTATTTT. This encodes CASTQGDKQYF.

The chain is built from TRBV29-1 and TRBJ2-1; tentative D call: TRBD1 (6 bases). The CDR3 runs 14 residues. Germline lookup yields CDR1 SQVTM and CDR2 ANQGSEA. Trimming shortened V by 4 bases and J by 2 bases, and 12 bases separated the two germline ends. CDR3 DNA: TGCAGCGTTGGTGGCAGGGGCACCTACAATGAGCAGTTCTTC. It yields the protein CSVGGRGTYNEQFF.

This clonotype came up a few times. This chain connects TRBV6-5 to TRBJ2-4, with 10 bases aligning to TRBD2. Germline CDR1 MNHEY, CDR2 SVGAGI. The CDR3 has 17 residues. The junction had 7 bases not matched to a gene; V was cut back by 1 base and J by 4 bases. CDR3 amino acids: CASSYFYSTSGKNIQYF. The CDR3 region has the DNA TGTGCCAGCAGTTACTTTTACTCGACTAGCGGGAAAAACATTCAGTACTTC.

The sample holds many counts of this clonotype. CDR3 in amino acids: CASSPRAGLGYEQYF. The CDR3 nucleotides are TGTGCCAGCAGCCCGAGAGCGGGATTGGGTTACGAGCAGTACTTC. This chain connects TRBV9 to TRBJ2-7; 7 positions agree with TRBD2. V gave up 4 bases and J gave up 4 bases; unmatched junction bases: 11. The CDR3 consists of 15 residues. The germline V gene has CDR1 SGDLS and CDR2 YYNGEE.

CDR3 nucleotide sequence: TGTGCCAGCAGTTCCACGGGACAGGCCTACGAGCAGTACTTC. This gives the protein CASSSTGQAYEQYF. The chain is built from TRBV6-5 and TRBJ2-7; 8 nucleotides agree with TRBD1. The length of the CDR3 is 14 residues. The V and J ends lost 4 bases and 2 bases, in that order; junction bases with no gene match: 4. Per germline, CDR1 MNHEY and CDR2 SVGAGI.

This clonotype has ten or more counts. This rearrangement joins TRBV5-1 to TRBJ1-2; D remains unclear. V was trimmed by 5 bases and J by 4 bases, leaving 15 bases between them. The V gene's germline CDR1 is SGHRS and CDR2 YFSETQ. The CDR3 covers 14 residues. The CDR3 sequence is CASSSDRDTYGYTF. CDR3 nucleotide sequence: TGCGCCAGCAGTTCTGACCGAGACACCTATGGCTACACCTTC.

In this sample, this clonotype turned up many times. The chain links TRBV7-9 to TRBJ1-4, with 7 positions matching TRBD1. Per the germline V gene, CDR1 is SEHNR and CDR2 is FQNEAQ (reference sequence). Unmatched junction bases numbered 6, after V lost 3 bases and J lost 8 bases. There are 14 residues in the CDR3. The DNA for the CDR3 is TGTGCCAGCAGCTTGGGCAGGGGGTACGAAAAACTGTTTTTT. Translating it yields CASSLGRGYEKLFF.

The V and J genes are TRBV25-1 and TRBJ2-1; D possibly corresponds to TRBD1 (6 bases). CDR1 is MGHDK and CDR2 is SYGVNS in the germline V gene. The length of the CDR3 is 17 residues. Trimming pared 3 bases from V and 9 bases from J, leaving 24 bases between. CDR3: CASSDARVLQGKGEQFF. For the CDR3, the DNA is TGTGCCAGCAGTGACGCGCGGGTCCTCCAGGGGAAGGGTGAGCAGTTCTTC.

The chain employs TRBV9 and TRBJ1-3, with D possibly matching TRBD1 (5 bases). Germline values: CDR1 SGDLS, CDR2 YYNGEE. This CDR3 has 15 amino acids. V gave up 4 bases and J gave up 1 base, with 12 bases separating them. CDR3 coding DNA: TGTGCCAGCAGCCCGGGGCTTGGGTCTGGAAACACCATATATTTT. Protein sequence: CASSPGLGSGNTIYF. Together with reference TRBV9 and TRBJ1-3, the CDR3 gives the full variable domain: DSGVTQTPKHLITATGQRVTLRCSPRSGDLSVYWYQQSLDQGLQFLIQYYNGEERAKGNILERFSAQQFPDLHSELNLSSLELGDSALYFCASSPGLGSGNTIYFGEGSWLTVV.

This clonotype was detected ten times or more. The rearrangement uses TRBV29-1 and TRBJ2-1; 14 nucleotides line up with TRBD2. The CDR3 runs to 15 residues. The germline CDR1 and CDR2 sequences are SQVTM and ANQGSEA. V was pared by 4 bases and J by 6 bases, with 5 bases of the junction left unmatched. CDR3: CSVAGLAGVSNEQFF. The DNA for the CDR3 is TGCAGCGTTGCGGGACTAGCGGGAGTGAGCAATGAGCAGTTCTTC.

The V gene is TRBV12-5, the J gene TRBJ2-3; the D is unclear. Trimming took off 1 base at V and 2 bases at J, with 10 bases between the two ends. Germline values: CDR1 LGHNT, CDR2 FRNRAP. This CDR3 region has 15 residues. The CDR3 nucleotides read TGTGCTAGTGGTTTGGGGCAGATCTCCACAGATACGCAGTATTTT. Protein sequence: CASGLGQISTDTQYF. The full variable domain, rest sourced from reference TRBV12-5 and TRBJ2-3, is DARVTQTPRHKVTEMGQEVTMRCQPILGHNTVFWYRQTMMQGLELLAYFRNRAPLDDSGMPKDRFSAEMPDATLATLKIQPSEPRDSAVYFCASGLGQISTDTQYFGPGTRLTVL.

V gene TRBV30 combines with J gene TRBJ1-1, with 8 positions matching TRBD1. The germline V gene encodes CDR1 GTSNPN and CDR2 SVGIG (reference sequence). The CDR3 is made up of 17 amino acids. Trimming at V came to 7 bases and at J to 1 base, leaving 17 bases not matched to a gene. Here the CDR3 reads CAFFPPPSTGENTEAFF. The CDR3 nucleotides are TGTGCCTTCTTTCCACCCCCATCGACAGGGGAGAACACTGAAGCTTTCTTT. Complete variable domain (other parts from reference TRBV30 and TRBJ1-1): SQTIHQWPATLVQPVGSPLSLECTVEGTSNPNLYWYRQAAGRGLQLLFYSVGIGQISSEVPQNLSASRPQDRQFILSSKKLLLSDSGFYLCAFFPPPSTGENTEAFFGQGTRLTVV.

J is TRBJ1-1 and V is TRBV7-9; D gene uncertain. CDR1 SEHNR and CDR2 FQNEAQ come from the germline V gene (reference sequence). With 1 base removed from V and 4 bases from J, the gap between germline ends came to 13 bases. The CDR3 is made up of 15 amino acids. The DNA for the CDR3 is TGTGCCAGCAGCTTAGACGGGGTCAGGTGCACTGAAGCTTTCTTT. Its protein is CASSLDGVRCTEAFF.

This clonotype turned up a few times. CDR3 residues: CASSLSGGPYNEQFF. The CDR3 DNA follows: TGTGCCAGCAGCTTATCGGGAGGGCCGTACAATGAGCAGTTCTTC. The chain recombines TRBV7-2 with TRBJ2-1; 8 bases are shared with TRBD2. Germline V gene data show CDR1 as SGHTA and CDR2 as FQGNSA. The V segment lost 2 bases and the J segment 4 bases; nucleotides outside the gene matches: 4. The CDR3 has 15 amino acids.

The chain uses TRBV30 and TRBJ2-7, with TRBD1 as a possible D gene (6 bases). The CDR3 length is 12 residues. The V gene's germline CDR1 is GTSNPN and CDR2 SVGIG (reference sequence). Trimming removed 2 bases at V and 2 bases at J, with 7 bases between. CDR3 nucleotides: TGTGCCTGGAGTTACAGGGCCTACGAGCAGTACTTC. Residues: CAWSYRAYEQYF. The full variable domain, in which reference TRBV30 and TRBJ2-7 provide the parts outside the CDR3, is SQTIHQWPATLVQPVGSPLSLECTVEGTSNPNLYWYRQAAGRGLQLLFYSVGIGQISSEVPQNLSASRPQDRQFILSSKKLLLSDSGFYLCAWSYRAYEQYFGPGTRLTVT.

The chain joins TRBV27 to TRBJ1-2, with 7 bases that match TRBD1. Per the germline V gene, CDR1 is MNHEY and CDR2 is SMNVEV (reference sequence). The CDR3 contains 14 residues. The trim removed 3 bases at V and 5 bases at J, leaving 6 bases unmatched. The CDR3 region is CASSFLGQRYGYTF. CDR3 nucleotides: TGTGCCAGCAGTTTCTTGGGACAGAGATATGGCTACACCTTC.

A few counts support this clonotype. This chain links TRBV28 with TRBJ1-3; D remains unclear. V was trimmed by 4 bases and J by 3 bases, leaving 10 bases between them. Germline V gene data show CDR1 as MDHEN and CDR2 as SYDVKM. The CDR3 covers 14 residues. The CDR3 DNA follows: TGTGCCAGCAGTTATAGGACTGTTGGAAACACCATATATTTT. Protein: CASSYRTVGNTIYF.

This clonotype was seen repeatedly, ten times or more. The V gene is TRBV19, the J gene TRBJ2-2, with 9 bases identical to TRBD1. The CDR3 loop spans 16 amino acids. The germline V gene encodes CDR1 LNHDA and CDR2 SQIVND (reference sequence). J gave up 1 base and V 4 bases, and 4 bases lay outside the gene matches. CDR3 DNA: TGTGCCAGTAGTAATCCGGGACAGGGGAACACCGGGGAGCTGTTTTTT. Residues: CASSNPGQGNTGELFF.

This clonotype showed up many times. The rearrangement links TRBV20-1 to TRBJ1-5; tentatively, D is TRBD1 (5 bases). Germline CDR1 DFQATT, CDR2 SNEGSKA (reference sequence). The length of the CDR3 is 14 residues. The V end was cut by 3 bases, the J end by 5 bases, with 14 bases between. The CDR3 region has the DNA TGCAGTGCTAGGGGCAGGGCGGTGGATCAGCCCCAGCATTTT. The encoded protein is CSARGRAVDQPQHF.

This sequence joins TRBV6-2 or TRBV6-3 and TRBJ2-1; 7 bases line up with TRBD1. Germline values: CDR1 MNHEY, CDR2 SVGEGT. This CDR3 comprises 15 residues. Trimming took 6 bases from V and 6 from J; bases not matched to a gene: 11. This CDR3 is CASSLTGLTGNEQFF. The DNA for the CDR3 is TGTGCCAGCAGCCTGACAGGGCTTACCGGCAATGAGCAGTTCTTC.

This clonotype has at least ten counts. The chain recombines TRBV25-1 with TRBJ2-3; D ambiguous. The CDR3 sequence is 11 residues long. The germline CDR1 and CDR2 sequences are MGHDK and SYGVNS. V was trimmed by 4 bases and J by 5 bases, leaving 4 bases between them. The CDR3 bases are TGTGCCAGCAGTGCAGTAGATACGCAGTATTTT. Residues: CASSAVDTQYF.

As DNA, the CDR3 is TGTGCCAGCAGCTTACACCCTACTCACGAGCAGTACTTC. This gives the protein CASSLHPTHEQYF. J is TRBJ2-7 and V is TRBV5-4, with no clear D. Germline lookup yields CDR1 SGHNT and CDR2 YYREEE (reference sequence). Trimming left V 2 bases short and J 5 bases short, with 11 bases between. The CDR3 covers 13 residues.

This clonotype was detected many times. The chain combines TRBV11-2 with TRBJ2-3; D tentatively fits TRBD1 or TRBD2 (5 bases each). Between the trimmed V and J ends, which lost 0 bases and 8 bases, there was a span of 18 bases. Germline V gene sequence: CDR1 SGHAT, CDR2 FQNNGV. The CDR3 loop spans 16 amino acids. The CDR3 reads CASSLDGASPEFTQYF. For the CDR3, the DNA is TGTGCCAGCAGCTTAGATGGGGCTAGCCCAGAGTTTACGCAGTATTTT.